The 23 T cell receptor beta chains listed next were all sequenced from one sample in a study of cytomegalovirus exposure and HLA in healthy donors. Primers included in the PCR were 60 Vbeta and 13 Jbeta primers. Measured with immunoSEQ multiplex PCR; TCRdb has only the in-frame clones, and not every one. In the table there are more than 95,000 clones, over 70% of which are singletons. Sequencing used PBMCs. The receptor set was obtained from a woman aged 18-30 years in good health and CMV-seronegative.

This chain links TRBV5-1 with TRBJ1-1, with D uncertain. The CDR3 length is 14 residues. Trimming removed 0 bases from V and 6 bases from J, with 12 bases in between. CDR1 and CDR2 (germline): SGHRS, YFSETQ. The CDR3 here is CASSLALNIAEAFF. In DNA, the CDR3 is TGCGCCAGCAGCTTGGCGTTAAATATTGCTGAAGCTTTCTTT.

This clone has only one observation. V is TRBV6-1 and J is TRBJ2-7; D remains ambiguous. The germline V gene has CDR1 MNHNS and CDR2 SASEGT. This CDR3 has 13 amino acids. The ends were cut back, 3 bases at V and 0 bases at J, with 6 bases in the middle. The CDR3, as DNA: TGTGCCAGCAGTGAGGCTGCCTCCTACGAGCAGTACTTC. Its protein is CASSEAASYEQYF.

V is TRBV4-1 and J is TRBJ1-2; the D is unclear. Germline assignment: CDR1 MGHRA and CDR2 YSYEKL. V lost 0 bases and J lost 8, with 10 bases in between. The CDR3 extends over 13 amino acids. Here the CDR3 reads CASSQEPRAGYTF. The CDR3 DNA reads TGCGCCAGCAGCCAAGAACCGCGGGCGGGCTACACCTTC.

The chain is built from TRBV9 and TRBJ1-1; 9 nucleotides match TRBD1. Germline V CDR1 and CDR2: SGDLS, YYNGEE. CDR3 size: 16 residues. With 4 bases clipped from V and 0 bases from J, the junction kept 7 bases outside the gene matches. Here the CDR3 reads CASSMGTGKLNTEAFF. The CDR3 region has the DNA TGTGCCAGCAGCATGGGGACAGGGAAACTGAACACTGAAGCTTTCTTT.

V and J are TRBV5-6 and TRBJ2-7, with 8 bases identical to TRBD1. V was pared by 4 bases and J by 2 bases, with 17 bases of the junction left unmatched. Germline V lookup: CDR1 SGHDT, CDR2 YYEEEE. The CDR3 spans 18 residues. This CDR3 is CASSVGQGARGHPYEQYF. The CDR3 DNA follows: TGTGCCAGCAGCGTTGGCCAGGGTGCCAGGGGGCATCCCTACGAGCAGTACTTC.

CDR3 DNA: TGTGCCATCAGTGAGGGGCGAGAGAACACTGAAGCTTTCTTT. Protein sequence: CAISEGRENTEAFF. The J gene is TRBJ1-1, the V gene TRBV10-3; D unresolved. Trimming stripped 2 bases from V and 1 base from J, with 8 bases between. Germline lookup yields CDR1 ENHRY and CDR2 SYGVKD. The CDR3 totals 14 residues.

This chain links TRBV19 with TRBJ2-2, with 10 bases identical to TRBD1. The V gene end was trimmed by 9 bases and the J gene end by 6 bases; junction bases not matched to a gene: 4. The CDR3 length is 13 residues. CDR1 LNHDA and CDR2 SQIVND come from the germline V gene (reference sequence). The CDR3 region has the DNA TGTGCCAGCCGGGACAGGGGACCCGGGGAGCTGTTTTTT. Protein sequence: CASRDRGPGELFF. Full variable domain (missing parts from reference TRBV19 and TRBJ2-2): DGGITQSPKYLFRKEGQNVTLSCEQNLNHDAMYWYRQDPGQGLRLIYYSQIVNDFQKGDIAEGYSVSREKKESFPLTVTSAQKNPTAFYLCASRDRGPGELFFGEGSRLTVL.

This chain connects TRBV7-9 to TRBJ2-6; tentative D call: TRBD2 (5 bases). V was pared by 5 bases and J by 4 bases, with 15 bases between. The CDR3 length is 16 residues. Germline loops: CDR1 SEHNR, CDR2 FQNEAQ (reference sequence). CDR3 nucleotides: TGTGCCAGCAGCCAGGTCTCGACGGGAGGGGCCAACGTCCTGACTTTC. The encoded protein is CASSQVSTGGANVLTF.

This clone was counted between two and nine times. V usage is TRBV6-1 and J usage is TRBJ2-5; the D gene is possibly TRBD2 (6 bases). The CDR3 extends over 14 amino acids. The V and J ends lost 9 bases and 2 bases respectively, with 16 bases between them. CDR1 and CDR2 from the germline V gene are MNHNS and SASEGT. Here the CDR3 reads CASSPLADQETQYF. CDR3 coding DNA: TGTGCCAGTTCGCCTTTAGCGGATCAAGAGACCCAGTACTTC.

V gene TRBV28 combines with J gene TRBJ2-1; D might be TRBD1 (6 bases). The CDR3 is made up of 15 amino acids. Germline V gives CDR1 MDHEN, CDR2 SYDVKM. V was clipped by 7 bases and J by 4 bases, with 17 bases between them. This CDR3 reads CASKGVRGTYNEQFF. CDR3 in DNA: TGTGCCAGCAAGGGGGTGAGGGGTACATACAATGAGCAGTTCTTC.

This chain uses TRBV4-2 with TRBJ1-1; 12 nucleotides align to TRBD1. Germline trimming cut 0 bases from V and 5 bases from J; bases unmatched to any gene: 7. The CDR3 covers 17 residues. Germline V gene lookup returns CDR1 LGHNA and CDR2 YNFKEQ. The CDR3 reads CASSQDGTGGWWTEAFF. The DNA for the CDR3 is TGTGCCAGCAGCCAAGACGGGACAGGGGGCTGGTGGACTGAAGCTTTCTTT.

V and J are TRBV18 and TRBJ1-1; TRBD1 is a possible D gene (5 bases). Germline V gene lookup returns CDR1 KGHSH and CDR2 LQKENI. Trimming cost V 3 bases and J 9 bases, with 11 bases left between them. This CDR3 has 12 amino acids. CDR3 loop: CASSPRQNQAFF. As DNA, the CDR3 is TGTGCCAGCTCACCGAGACAGAACCAAGCTTTCTTT.

This chain uses TRBV29-1 with TRBJ1-1; D is unresolved. V lost 4 bases to trimming and J lost 0 bases, with 9 bases between them. Germline V gene lookup returns CDR1 SQVTM and CDR2 ANQGSEA. This CDR3 is 13 amino acids long. The CDR3: CSVVGRLNTEAFF. The CDR3 coding sequence is TGCAGCGTTGTGGGCAGATTGAACACTGAAGCTTTCTTT.

V and J are TRBV28 and TRBJ2-7; the D is unclear. This CDR3 contains 15 residues. Germline V lookup: CDR1 MDHEN, CDR2 SYDVKM. The ends were cut back, 2 bases at V and 4 bases at J, with 15 bases in the middle. CDR3 loop: CASSLVAGLRYEQYF. The CDR3 DNA follows: TGTGCCAGCAGTTTAGTTGCAGGCTTAAGGTACGAGCAGTACTTC.

The rearrangement joins TRBV9 to TRBJ1-2; no firm D call. Per the germline V gene, CDR1 is SGDLS and CDR2 is YYNGEE. The ends were cut back, 4 bases at V and 8 bases at J, with 9 bases in the middle. The CDR3 is 11 amino acids. The CDR3 is CASSRESGYTF. The DNA of the CDR3 is TGTGCCAGCAGCCGGGAGTCCGGCTACACCTTC.

The chain uses TRBV6-1 and TRBJ2-4, with a possible D match to TRBD1 (5 bases). Trimming left V 6 bases short and J 13 bases short, with 13 bases between. Germline-derived CDR1 and CDR2 are MNHNS and SASEGT. CDR3 length: 11 amino acids. The CDR3 coding sequence is TGTGCCAGCAGCCCTCAGGGTTTACAGTACTTC. It specifies CASSPQGLQYF.

The gene calls are TRBV19 and TRBJ1-5; D is unresolved. The CDR3 contains 12 residues. V lost 5 bases to trimming and J lost 6 bases, with 8 bases between them. The germline CDR1 and CDR2 sequences are LNHDA and SQIVND (reference sequence). The DNA for the CDR3 is TGTGCCAGTAGTGTTGGCTTTCAGCCCCAGCATTTT. Its translation: CASSVGFQPQHF.

V gene TRBV5-4 combines with J gene TRBJ2-3; D possibly corresponds to TRBD2 (6 bases). V lost 6 bases to trimming and J lost 2 bases, with 16 bases between them. Germline V gene lookup returns CDR1 SGHNT and CDR2 YYREEE (reference sequence). CDR3 length: 15 amino acids. CDR3 in DNA: TGTGCCAGCAACCTGGGGGGACTCACCACAGATACGCAGTATTTT. Translated: CASNLGGLTTDTQYF.

The CDR3 bases are TGTGCCAGCAGTTCTCTCGAGGGGGGAGCGGGGGATGAGCAGTTCTTC. Amino acids: CASSSLEGGAGDEQFF. The chain has TRBV27 and TRBJ2-1; 8 bases map to TRBD2. The CDR3 is made up of 16 amino acids. The trim removed 4 bases at V and 8 bases at J, leaving 13 bases unmatched. From germline, CDR1 is MNHEY and CDR2 SMNVEV (reference sequence).

This clone was seen a single time. The chain is built from TRBV4-1 and TRBJ2-7; 10 nucleotides align to TRBD2. This CDR3 is 15 amino acids long. The V and J ends lost 3 bases and 2 bases, in that order; junction bases with no gene match: 4. Per the germline V gene, CDR1 is MGHRA and CDR2 is YSYEKL. Here the CDR3 DNA reads TGCGCCAGCAGCCAGGGGACTAGCGCTGCCTACGAGCAGTACTTC. Its translation is CASSQGTSAAYEQYF.

The rearrangement uses TRBV2 and TRBJ1-4, with TRBD1 matching over 9 bases. The trim removed 6 bases at V and 7 bases at J, leaving 6 bases unmatched. Germline CDR1 SNHLY, CDR2 FYNNEI. The CDR3 sequence is 14 residues long. The CDR3 bases are TGTGCCAGCAGGGAACAGGGGGCCGGTGAAAAACTGTTTTTT. Its translation is CASREQGAGEKLFF.

The rearrangement uses TRBV5-4 and TRBJ2-2, with 8 bases matching TRBD2. CDR1 is SGHNT and CDR2 is YYREEE in the germline V gene (reference sequence). The length of the CDR3 is 15 residues. The junction had 7 bases not matched to a gene; V was cut back by 3 bases and J by 6 bases. CDR3 residues: CASSSRGGDAGELFF. The DNA of the CDR3 is TGTGCCAGCAGCTCACGGGGGGGCGATGCCGGGGAGCTGTTTTTT.

Only a few counts were recorded for this clone. V and J are TRBV19 and TRBJ2-7, with unresolved D. The CDR3 has 14 residues. The germline V gene has CDR1 LNHDA and CDR2 SQIVND (reference sequence). Deletions cut 1 base from V and 2 bases from J, with 9 bases between. The CDR3 sequence is CASSIVNSAYEQYF. CDR3 nucleotides: TGTGCCAGTAGTATAGTTAACAGTGCCTACGAGCAGTACTTC.